The sequence of this T cell receptor beta chain was determined in a study of shared clonotypes between healthy human individuals. Only in-frame clones appear in the TCRdb table, and some are missing; sequencing was by immunoSEQ multiplex PCR. The sample includes around 1.1 million clones, 70% to 80% seen only once; the top ten take 0.5% to 0.65%. The ends lost 0 bases at V and 9 bases at J; junction bases unmatched: 9. Germline V gene sequence: CDR1 LNHNV, CDR2 YYDKDF (reference sequence). The CDR3 has 15 amino acids. This clone was picked up one time. Both subsets, CD45RA+ naive and CD45RA-negative memory, were split from the CD4+ cells.

The chain recombines TRBV15 with TRBJ2-3, with TRBD1 matching 7 bases. Material for sequencing was memory CD4+ T cells from PBMCs. Documented subset: CD45RA-negative fraction. This receptor was taken from a man in his late teens or twenties in good health. Some clones in this sample may be carry-over from other donors' samples. The CDR3 DNA is TGTGCCACCAGCAGAGAAATGGAACAGGGGTACACGCAGTATTTT. Translating it yields CATSREMEQGYTQYF.